Presented here are 18 T cell receptor beta chains from one specimen sequenced in a study of beta chain features in type 1 diabetes. TCRB transcripts that were expressed got sequenced, as all of the isolated RNA had been reverse transcribed. The data were produced by immunoSEQ multiplex PCR, yet TCRdb's version contains in-frame clones alone and is incomplete. The sample carries under 250,000 clones, roughly an eighth recorded once. Material: naive CD4+ T cells from blood. These receptors came from a woman between 35 and 50 years old in good health.

The gene calls are TRBV15 and TRBJ2-3, with D hard to call. The CDR3 totals 11 residues. Germline V gives CDR1 LNHNV, CDR2 YYDKDF (reference sequence). Trimming left V 3 bases short and J 5 bases short, with 3 bases between. DNA for the CDR3: TGTGCCACCAGCAGCCTAGATACGCAGTATTTT. This sequence encodes CATSSLDTQYF.

The chain employs TRBV7-2 and TRBJ2-3; D unresolved. The CDR3 length is 12 residues. Germline CDR1 and CDR2: SGHTA and FQGNSA. Trimming left V 4 bases short and J 4 bases short, with 6 bases between. DNA for the CDR3: TGTGCCAGCAGCTCACGGGCAGATACGCAGTATTTT. Protein product: CASSSRADTQYF.

A few counts support this clone. The V and J genes are TRBV7-6 and TRBJ1-2; 8 nucleotides align to TRBD1. CDR1 is SGHVS and CDR2 is FNYEAQ in the germline V gene. The J segment lost 8 bases and the V segment lost 0 bases, leaving 11 bases of the junction unmatched. The CDR3 is 16 residues long. CDR3: CASSLASAGTGRGYTF. CDR3 DNA sequence: TGTGCCAGCAGCTTAGCGAGCGCCGGGACAGGACGGGGCTACACCTTC.

The chain links TRBV7-2 to TRBJ2-2, with D perhaps TRBD2 (6 bases). Looked up from germline, CDR1 is SGHTA and CDR2 is FQGNSA. The V and J ends lost 5 bases and 7 bases respectively, with 17 bases between them. The CDR3 extends over 15 amino acids. Here the CDR3 reads CASSPRGTLGGELFF. The CDR3 DNA sequence: TGTGCCAGCAGCCCGCGGGGAACCCTCGGCGGGGAGCTGTTTTTT. Full variable domain (remainder filled in from reference TRBV7-2 and TRBJ2-2): GAGVSQSPSNKVTEKGKDVELRCDPISGHTALYWYRQSLGQGLEFLIYFQGNSAPDKSGLPSDRFSAERTGGSVSTLTIQRTQQEDSAVYLCASSPRGTLGGELFFGEGSRLTVL.

This clone was seen a handful of times. The chain combines TRBV9 with TRBJ1-2, with D uncertain. V dropped 3 bases and J dropped 8 bases, with 8 bases sitting between them. Per germline, CDR1 SGDLS and CDR2 YYNGEE. CDR3 size: 11 residues. The CDR3: CASSANQGYTF. The DNA for the CDR3 is TGTGCCAGCAGCGCAAACCAGGGCTACACCTTC. The full variable domain, with the rest looked up from reference TRBV9 and TRBJ1-2, is DSGVTQTPKHLITATGQRVTLRCSPRSGDLSVYWYQQSLDQGLQFLIQYYNGEERAKGNILERFSAQQFPDLHSELNLSSLELGDSALYFCASSANQGYTFGSGTRLTVV.

This clone turned up a few times. The chain joins TRBV10-3 to TRBJ2-7; D is uncertain. This CDR3 has 15 amino acids. V was clipped by 3 bases and J by 0 bases, with 12 bases between them. Germline assignment: CDR1 ENHRY and CDR2 SYGVKD. The CDR3 loop is CAISDSSVSSYEQYF. CDR3 bases: TGTGCCATCAGTGATTCCAGCGTAAGCTCCTACGAGCAGTACTTC.

This clone turned up a few times. The genes are TRBV6-6 and TRBJ2-3; 10 nucleotides match TRBD2. V trimming: 7 bases; J trimming: 5 bases; junction bases outside the gene matches: 6. Germline V CDR1 and CDR2: MNHNY, SVGAGI (reference sequence). This CDR3 spans 14 amino acids. CDR3 DNA sequence: TGTGCCAGCACCCAGAGCGGGAGGGTAGATACGCAGTATTTT. Protein product: CASTQSGRVDTQYF.

The chain uses TRBV5-8 and TRBJ2-5, with TRBD1 as a possible D gene (6 bases). Germline V lookup: CDR1 SGHTS, CDR2 YDEGEE. V dropped 0 bases and J dropped 7 bases, with 16 bases sitting between them. The CDR3 has 15 amino acids. The CDR3 nucleotides read TGTGCCAGCAGCTTGGGGGGCGACAGGCCCGGGACCCAGTACTTC. Residues: CASSLGGDRPGTQYF.

This clone showed up just once. One end of the junction varies from germline; a read error may be responsible. The rearrangement joins TRBV28 to TRBJ2-5; TRBD2 aligns across 10 bases. Germline V gene lookup returns CDR1 MDHEN and CDR2 SYDVKM. The CDR3 runs to 15 residues. CDR3 DNA sequence: TGTGCCAGCAATTTAGCGGGGGGCAGCCTGGAGACCCAGTACTTC. It yields the protein CASNLAGGSLETQYF.

The chain links TRBV6-6 to TRBJ2-5, with 10 nucleotides matching TRBD2. The CDR3 sequence is 16 residues long. Germline CDR1 reads MNHNY; CDR2 reads SVGAGI (reference sequence). Trimming cost V 5 bases and J 2 bases; bases outside gene matches: 8. The CDR3 DNA follows: TGTGCCAGCAGTCGAGCCGCTAGCGGGGGACAAGAGACCCAGTACTTC. This translates into CASSRAASGGQETQYF.

This chain joins TRBV27 and TRBJ2-1; 7 nucleotides line up with TRBD1. This CDR3 comprises 15 residues. The J segment lost 5 bases and the V segment lost 5 bases, leaving 9 bases of the junction unmatched. The germline V gene encodes CDR1 MNHEY and CDR2 SMNVEV (reference sequence). The CDR3 DNA reads as TGTGCCAGCAGTCCACACAGGGGCTTAAACAATGAGCAGTTCTTC. Translated: CASSPHRGLNNEQFF.

This clone was detected a few times. V is TRBV5-1 and J is TRBJ2-7, with 7 bases aligning to TRBD2. CDR1 is SGHRS and CDR2 is YFSETQ in the germline V gene. The CDR3 extends over 16 amino acids. The trim removed 0 bases at V and 6 bases at J, leaving 12 bases unmatched. The CDR3 sequence is CASSLGSAGRVGEQYF. The CDR3 nucleotides are TGCGCCAGCAGCTTGGGTTCGGCTGGGAGGGTAGGCGAGCAGTACTTC.

The V gene is TRBV5-1, the J gene TRBJ2-1, with 8 bases identical to TRBD1. CDR1 SGHRS and CDR2 YFSETQ come from the germline V gene. CDR3 size: 12 residues. J was trimmed by 7 bases and V by 4 bases; bases with no gene match: 1. CDR3 residues: CASSRTGNEQFF. CDR3 bases: TGCGCCAGCAGCAGGACAGGGAATGAGCAGTTCTTC.

There are a few counts of this clone. This chain's CDR3 is CASTFSGGPVNEQFF. In nucleotides, the CDR3 is TGTGCCAGCACCTTTAGCGGGGGACCGGTTAATGAGCAGTTCTTC. The J gene is TRBJ2-1, the V gene TRBV6-5; 9 nucleotides align to TRBD2. The CDR3 length is 15 residues. Trimming at V came to 7 bases and at J to 7 bases, leaving 11 bases not matched to a gene. Germline CDR1 reads MNHEY; CDR2 reads SVGAGI.

This clone was seen a handful of times. The CDR3 DNA reads as TGTGCCAGCAGCCCCGGGACAGGGCGCACAGATACGCAGTATTTT. This translates into CASSPGTGRTDTQYF. The rearrangement links TRBV2 to TRBJ2-3; 9 bases agree with TRBD1. J gave up 1 base and V 6 bases, and 5 bases lay outside the gene matches. The germline V gene has CDR1 SNHLY and CDR2 FYNNEI. The CDR3 has 15 residues.

In its sample, this clone was seen a few times. Other DNA sequences of this sample code for an identical CDR3. The chain employs TRBV5-4 and TRBJ1-2, with D possibly matching TRBD1 (5 bases). The CDR3 consists of 14 residues. With 0 bases removed from V and 0 bases from J, the gap between germline ends came to 6 bases. Germline V CDR1 and CDR2: SGHNT, YYREEE (reference sequence). In DNA form, the CDR3 reads TGTGCCAGCAGCTTGGTAGGGGCTAACTATGGCTACACCTTC. Translating it yields CASSLVGANYGYTF.

The chain uses TRBV5-1 and TRBJ2-7, with 7 bases matching TRBD1. Germline lookup yields CDR1 SGHRS and CDR2 YFSETQ. The J segment lost 2 bases and the V segment lost 4 bases, leaving 3 bases of the junction unmatched. This CDR3 is 13 amino acids long. The CDR3 region has the DNA TGCGCCAGCAGCCCCGGGACAGCCTACGAGCAGTACTTC. Translated, it gives CASSPGTAYEQYF.

This clone was seen a few times. The chain combines TRBV29-1 with TRBJ1-3; tentatively, D is TRBD1 (6 bases). V lost 7 bases and J 0 bases, leaving 13 bases between the germline ends. CDR3 length: 14 amino acids. From germline, CDR1 is SQVTM and CDR2 ANQGSEA. DNA for the CDR3: TGCAGCGGGGGGGGAGGGGGCTCTGGAAACACCATATATTTT. It translates to CSGGGGGSGNTIYF.